Listed below are T cell receptor beta chains from one sample, sequenced in a study of neurological immune-mediated disorders. TCRdb ran MiXCR on the 5' RACE reads and lists one entry per CDR3 protein. This table has fewer than 90,000 distinct CDR3 sequences, roughly 10% appearing once. Sample: PBMCs. Every receptor here comes from a man aged 25 to 40 in good health. The CDR3 runs from the conserved cysteine through the conserved F or W. Each record gives: clone size, V gene, D gene, CDR3 length, J gene, CDR3 DNA, CDR3 protein. A D gene is named only where the DNA matches it firmly. For some rows the clone size is stated as once, few or many, or as a class when expanded; others skip it.

>many|TRBV10-3|.|14|TRBJ2-7
TGTGCCATCAGTGATATGGCGTCATCCTACGAGCAGTACTTC
CAISDMASSYEQYF
>many|TRBV14|.|16|TRBJ2-4
TGTGCCAGCAGCCAAGCCTGGGGGCGAACCAAAAACATTCAGTACTTC
CASSQAWGRTKNIQYF
>.|TRBV5-1|.|13|TRBJ2-5
TGCGCCAGCAGCTTAGACCGCCAGTGGACCCACTACTTC
CASSLDRQWTHYF
>many|TRBV20-1|TRBD2|16|TRBJ2-7
TGCAGTGCTAGATACTCAGCGGGAGGTGCGGCGAACGAGCAGTACTTC
CSARYSAGGAANEQYF
>many|TRBV24-1|TRBD1|13|TRBJ2-7
TGTGCCACCAGTGATTCCCGGGACAGCGAGCAGTACTTC
CATSDSRDSEQYF
>many|TRBV29-1|.|12|TRBJ2-5
TGCAGCGTCAGGACATTCGACGTGACCCAGTACTTC
CSVRTFDVTQYF
>many|TRBV5-1|.|13|TRBJ1-1
TGCGCCAGCAGCGTACGGGGGGGTACTGAAGCTTTCTTT
CASSVRGGTEAFF
>many|TRBV5-1|TRBD2|16|TRBJ2-2
TGCGCCAGCAGCTGGGGGACTAGCGGGAACACCGGGGAGCTGTTTTTT
CASSWGTSGNTGELFF
>many|TRBV7-2|.|15|TRBJ1-3
TGTGCCAGCAGCTTAGAGCCCCTCTCTGGAAACACCATATATTTT
CASSLEPLSGNTIYF
>many|TRBV30|TRBD2|15|TRBJ2-1
TGTGCCTGGAGTGTACAGCGGCTAGCGGTAAATGAGCAGTTCTTC
CAWSVQRLAVNEQFF
>many|TRBV27|.|13|TRBJ1-2
TGTGCCAGCGGGGACGCCGGGAACTATGGCTACACCTTC
CASGDAGNYGYTF
>many|TRBV3-1|.|17|TRBJ1-5
TGTGCCAGCAGCCAACGGACCTGGGGGGGGTTTAATCAGCCCCAGCATTTT
CASSQRTWGGFNQPQHF
>.|TRBV18|.|15|TRBJ2-1
TGTGCCAGCTCACCACAGAGCGGAGCTGGTAATGAGCAGTTCTTC
CASSPQSGAGNEQFF
>few|TRBV5-1|.|16|TRBJ2-5
TGCGCCAGCAGCTTGGAGTTAGCGGTGTTCCAAGAGACCCAGTACTTC
CASSLELAVFQETQYF
>once|TRBV24-1|.|14|TRBJ2-2
TGTGCCACCAGTGCTTTCCGGACCTCAGGGGAGATGTTTTTT
CATSAFRTSGEMFF
>many|TRBV27|TRBD1|16|TRBJ2-3
TGTGCCAGCAGTTCCATCGGGACAGGGTGGACAGATACGCAGTATTTT
CASSSIGTGWTDTQYF
>many|TRBV7-6|.|17|TRBJ2-3
TGTGCCAGCAGCTCACTCGGGGCGGGACTCAGTTCCGATACGCAGTATTTT
CASSSLGAGLSSDTQYF
>many|TRBV2|.|14|TRBJ1-5
TGTGCCAGCAGCAAAGGGATCCAAACGGAGCCCCAGCATTTT
CASSKGIQTEPQHF
>many|TRBV13|.|13|TRBJ2-7
TGTGCCAGCAGCTTACCGCCTTCCTACGAGCAGTACTTC
CASSLPPSYEQYF
>many|TRBV5-1|.|14|TRBJ2-7
TGCGCCAGCAGCTTGGGGGTTGTAACCTACGAGCAGTACTTC
CASSLGVVTYEQYF
>many|TRBV2|TRBD2|17|TRBJ2-3
TGTGCCAGCAGTGCAAGCCCGGGACTAGCGGACACAGATACGCAGTATTTT
CASSASPGLADTDTQYF
>many|TRBV6-5|TRBD2|16|TRBJ2-1
TGTGCCAGCAGTTCCTGGACTAGCGGGAGCTATGATGAGCAGTTCTTC
CASSSWTSGSYDEQFF
>many|TRBV28|.|14|TRBJ1-5
TGTGCCAGCAGTTTCACGGCCCCGGGGCAGCCCCAGCATTTT
CASSFTAPGQPQHF
>many|TRBV20-1|.|14|TRBJ2-7
TGCAGTACATACGGTCCAGGGGTTTCCTACGAGCAGTACTTC
CSTYGPGVSYEQYF
>many|TRBV5-1|.|15|TRBJ2-3
TGCGCCAGCAGCTTCAATGACGGCAGTACCTCGGGGCAGTATTTT
CASSFNDGSTSGQYF
>many|TRBV21-1|.|17|TRBJ2-3
TGTGCCAGCACTATTTGGCTGTCTAGCGGGAGGAGAGATACGCAGTATTTT
CASTIWLSSGRRDTQYF
>many|TRBV5-1|.|15|TRBJ1-5
TGCGCCAGCAGCTATGACCCCTATAGCAATCAGCCCCAGCATTTT
CASSYDPYSNQPQHF
>many|TRBV30|.|13|TRBJ1-5
TGTGCCTGGAGTGGAGGGGAGAATCAGCCCCAGCATTTT
CAWSGGENQPQHF
>many|TRBV12-3/TRBV12-4|.|13|TRBJ1-2
TGTGCCAGCAGTTTAGGCGGGGGCTATGGCTACACCTTC
CASSLGGGYGYTF
>many|TRBV5-1|.|14|TRBJ2-7
TGCGCCAGCAGCTTCAGGGACACCTCCTACGAGCAGTACTTC
CASSFRDTSYEQYF
>few|TRBV28|.|14|TRBJ2-7
TGTGCCAGCAGCCGCGACCCCATTGAGGGCGAGCAGTACTTC
CASSRDPIEGEQYF
>many|TRBV10-3|TRBD2|16|TRBJ2-3
TGTGCCATCAGTGATATAGCGGGAGGCCACACAGATACGCAGTATTTT
CAISDIAGGHTDTQYF
>many|TRBV5-1|.|14|TRBJ1-5
TGCGCCAGCAGCTGGACTGAGGGCGATCAGCCCCAGCATTTT
CASSWTEGDQPQHF
>many|TRBV7-2|TRBD2|16|TRBJ2-7
TGTGCCAGCAGCTTAATTCTTAGCGGGGCAGCCTACGAGCAGTACTTC
CASSLILSGAAYEQYF
>many|TRBV5-1|.|14|TRBJ2-7
TGCGCCAGCACTCCGGACTATGTCTCCTACGAGCAGTACTTC
CASTPDYVSYEQYF
>once|TRBV6-5|.|15|TRBJ1-5
TGTGCCAGCAGTTACTCGGGGCTGGCCAATCAGCCCCAGCATTTT
CASSYSGLANQPQHF
>many|TRBV5-5|.|11|TRBJ1-1
TGTGCCAGCAACAAGAACACTGAAGCTTTCTTT
CASNKNTEAFF
>many|TRBV29-1|.|11|TRBJ1-1
TGCAGCGTTGACCAGGGATCCTGGGCTTTCTTT
CSVDQGSWAFF
>.|TRBV20-1|TRBD2|15|TRBJ2-3
TGCAGTGCTAGAGATGGGACTAGCGGTTCAGATACGCAGTATTTT
CSARDGTSGSDTQYF